This T cell receptor beta chain was sequenced during a study of regulatory and conventional T cells in RAG deficiency. V lost 5 bases, J lost 4 bases, and 4 bases stayed unmatched. Per the germline V gene, CDR1 is SGHVS and CDR2 is FQNEAQ. CDR3 size: 14 residues. Here immunoSEQ multiplex PCR was the method, and the copy in TCRdb shows in-frame clones only, minus some. The sample shows about 28,000 clones, 90% to 95% of them seen only once. Regulatory T cells were sorted from blood as CD4+ CD25-high CD127-low cells. This clone was found once. These data are also associated with another study on regulatory T cells. Turning to that study: Primers: 52 TRBV forward and 13 TRBJ reverse.

Sequenced sample: Tregs sorted from blood. This TCR was sampled from a human donor in good health. V is TRBV7-8 and J is TRBJ1-2; 10 bases are shared with TRBD1. This CDR3 is CASSRQGAIYGYTF. In DNA, the CDR3 is TGTGCCAGCAGCCGACAGGGGGCAATCTATGGCTACACCTTC.